The sequence of this T cell receptor beta chain was determined in a study of cytomegalovirus exposure and HLA in healthy donors. Study-level results: There were a few CMV-associated chains whose specificity for CMV antigens was confirmed in vitro. Accurate HLA-A and HLA-B prediction from TCR beta sequences was reported for most subjects. Common viral pathogens (according to a later analysis) appeared linked to several of the most significant clusters.

Use of 60 Vbeta and 13 Jbeta primers characterized the PCR. Repertoires were generated with immunoSEQ multiplex PCR, while TCRdb's copy carries only in-frame clones and drops some. The table has around 150,000 clones, around 81% seen once. Points on this clone: Its antigen is still unknown. One junction end disagrees with the germline gene, perhaps due to a read error.

The germline gives CDR1 MDHEN, CDR2 SYDVKM. This CDR3 has 15 residues. The sample consisted of PBMCs. This clonotype was obtained from a woman in her forties or fifties in good health and CMV-seronegative. This chain connects TRBV28 to TRBJ1-5, with 7 bases that match TRBD1. The CDR3: CASGTATYSNQPRHF. CDR3 DNA: TGTGCCAGTGGGACAGCAACGTATAGCAATCAGCCCCGGCATTTT.